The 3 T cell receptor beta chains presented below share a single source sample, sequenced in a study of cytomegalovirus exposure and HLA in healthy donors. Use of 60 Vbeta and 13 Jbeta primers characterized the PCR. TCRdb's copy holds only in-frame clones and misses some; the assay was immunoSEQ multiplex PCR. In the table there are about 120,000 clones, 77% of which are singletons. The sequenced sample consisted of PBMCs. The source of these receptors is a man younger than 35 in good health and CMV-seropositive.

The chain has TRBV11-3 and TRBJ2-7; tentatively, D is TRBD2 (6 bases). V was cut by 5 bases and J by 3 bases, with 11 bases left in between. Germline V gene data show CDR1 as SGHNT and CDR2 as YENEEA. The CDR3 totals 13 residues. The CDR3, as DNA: TGTGCCAGCAGCCGCGGGACGGGCTACGAGCAGTACTTC. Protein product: CASSRGTGYEQYF. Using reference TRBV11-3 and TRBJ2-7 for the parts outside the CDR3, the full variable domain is EAGVVQSPRYKIIEKKQPVAFWCNPISGHNTLYWYLQNLGQGPELLIRYENEEAVDDSQLPKDRFSAERLKGVDSTLKIQPAELGDSAVYLCASSRGTGYEQYFGPGTRLTVT.

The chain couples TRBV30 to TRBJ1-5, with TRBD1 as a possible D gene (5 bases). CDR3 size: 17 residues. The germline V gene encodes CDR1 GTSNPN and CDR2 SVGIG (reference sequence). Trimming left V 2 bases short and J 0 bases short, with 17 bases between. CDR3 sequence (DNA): TGTGCCTGGAGTCTTCGGGGGTCCCTTTATAGCAATCAGCCCCAGCATTTT. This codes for CAWSLRGSLYSNQPQHF.

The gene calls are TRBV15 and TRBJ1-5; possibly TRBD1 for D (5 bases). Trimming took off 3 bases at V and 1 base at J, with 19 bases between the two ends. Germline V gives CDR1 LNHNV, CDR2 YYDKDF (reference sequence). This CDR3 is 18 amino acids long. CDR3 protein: CATSSKVLAGVSNQPQHF. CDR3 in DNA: TGTGCCACCAGCAGCAAAGTCTTAGCGGGGGTAAGCAATCAGCCCCAGCATTTT.